The 3 T cell receptor beta chains listed next were all sequenced from one sample in a study of long-term antiretroviral therapy in people with HIV. The libraries were made with immunoSEQ v3.0 at survey level. The assay was immunoSEQ multiplex PCR, and TCRdb's table has in-frame clones only and misses some. The sample lists roughly 35,000 clones; approximately 85% were seen once. Material: unsorted PBMCs, obtained roughly 3.5 years after starting antiretroviral therapy. These receptors were collected from a man in his late teens or twenties with HIV.

The CDR3 region is CASSAGTGLLQPQHF. The CDR3 nucleotides read TGTGCCAGCAGCGCCGGGACAGGGCTTCTCCAGCCCCAGCATTTT. V gene TRBV2 combines with J gene TRBJ1-5; TRBD1 matches 9 bases. V shed 6 bases, J shed 7 bases, and the junction held 10 bases outside the gene matches. CDR1 is SNHLY and CDR2 is FYNNEI in the germline V gene. This CDR3 spans 15 amino acids.

The chain is built from TRBV6-6 and TRBJ2-7; D remains unclear. Germline V gene sequence: CDR1 MNHNY, CDR2 SVGAGI (reference sequence). With 8 bases removed from V and 2 bases from J, the gap between germline ends came to 10 bases. The CDR3 is 12 amino acids. CDR3: CASGGVTYEQYF. The CDR3 DNA sequence: TGTGCCAGCGGTGGGGTTACCTACGAGCAGTACTTC.

The chain carries TRBV28 and TRBJ2-7; 8 nucleotides match TRBD1. CDR3 length equals 15 residues. Germline CDR1 and CDR2: MDHEN and SYDVKM. The junction had 11 bases not matched to a gene; V was cut back by 4 bases and J by 6 bases. The CDR3 DNA reads as TGTGCCAGCAGTTCCCAACAGGGGGACCCTTTCGAGCAGTACTTC. Translating gives CASSSQQGDPFEQYF.